What follows are 28 T cell receptor beta chains derived from one specimen sequenced in a study of cytotoxic CD8 clonotypes in ibrutinib-treated CLL. Profiling relied on immunoSEQ multiplex PCR, and the TCRdb table lists in-frame clones only, not all of them. The table has 65,000 to 85,000 clones, approximately 87% seen once. This material consisted of PBMCs, taken after 24 months of ibrutinib treatment. The source is a human donor with chronic lymphocytic leukemia.

This chain joins TRBV7-8 and TRBJ1-2, with no clear D. The ends were cut back, 1 base at V and 0 bases at J, with 9 bases in the middle. The CDR3 extends over 15 amino acids. Germline CDR1 is SGHVS and CDR2 is FQNEAQ. For the CDR3, the DNA is TGTGCCAGCAGCTTAGAACACCTTCCTAACTATGGCTACACCTTC. Translation: CASSLEHLPNYGYTF.

V gene TRBV15 combines with J gene TRBJ1-4; D perhaps matches TRBD1 (5 bases). Germline V CDR1 and CDR2: LNHNV, YYDKDF (reference sequence). The CDR3 loop spans 14 amino acids. V was shortened by 5 bases and J by 8 bases, with 15 bases between the two germline ends. The CDR3 here is CATSGGRANEKLFF. As DNA, the CDR3 is TGTGCCACCAGCGGAGGCAGGGCGAACGAAAAACTGTTTTTT. The full variable domain, its missing parts supplied by reference TRBV15 and TRBJ1-4, is DAMVIQNPRYQVTQFGKPVTLSCSQTLNHNVMYWYQQKSSQAPKLLFHYYDKDFNNEADTPDNFQSRRPNTSFCFLDIRSPGLGDTAMYLCATSGGRANEKLFFGSGTQLSVL.

The chain couples TRBV7-3 to TRBJ2-6, with 10 nucleotides matching TRBD1. Germline V gives CDR1 SGHTA, CDR2 FQGTGA. V gave up 5 bases and J gave up 3 bases; unmatched junction bases: 7. This CDR3 has 17 amino acids. CDR3 nucleotide sequence: TGTGCCAGCAGCCCCCGACAGGGGGCTTTTGGGGCCAACGTCCTGACTTTC. Translating gives CASSPRQGAFGANVLTF.

This rearrangement joins TRBV2 to TRBJ2-6; TRBD1 aligns across 7 bases. V lost 8 bases, J lost 2 bases, and 9 bases stayed unmatched. CDR3 length: 16 residues. Looked up from germline, CDR1 is SNHLY and CDR2 is FYNNEI. The CDR3 DNA sequence: TGTGCCAGCGTTCGGGACAGTGAAGCTGGGGCCAACGTCCTGACTTTC. It encodes CASVRDSEAGANVLTF. The complete variable domain, with remaining parts taken from reference TRBV2 and TRBJ2-6, reads EPEVTQTPSHQVTQMGQEVILRCVPISNHLYFYWYRQILGQKVEFLVSFYNNEISEKSEIFDDQFSVERPDGSNFTLKIRSTKLEDSAMYFCASVRDSEAGANVLTFGAGSRLTVL.

The chain combines TRBV2 with TRBJ1-5, with D perhaps TRBD1 (5 bases). The ends were cut back, 7 bases at V and 2 bases at J, with 9 bases in the middle. This CDR3 is 13 amino acids long. Germline-derived CDR1 and CDR2 are SNHLY and FYNNEI. This CDR3 is CASTWDGNQPQHF. CDR3 sequence (DNA): TGTGCCAGCACCTGGGACGGCAATCAGCCCCAGCATTTT.

The V and J genes are TRBV15 and TRBJ2-5, with TRBD1 matching 7 bases. This CDR3 has 13 amino acids. The germline V gene encodes CDR1 LNHNV and CDR2 YYDKDF (reference sequence). The V and J ends lost 1 base and 5 bases, in that order; junction bases with no gene match: 1. The CDR3 region is CATSRARGETQYF. CDR3 nucleotides: TGTGCCACCAGCAGAGCCAGGGGGGAGACCCAGTACTTC.

The chain uses TRBV5-4 and TRBJ2-3; 15 nucleotides match TRBD2. V gave up 4 bases and J gave up 2 bases; unmatched junction bases: 11. CDR3 length: 19 amino acids. Germline CDR1 reads SGHNT; CDR2 reads YYREEE (reference sequence). The CDR3 region is CASSTGLAGGGPDTDTQYF. CDR3 bases: TGTGCCAGCAGCACGGGACTAGCGGGAGGAGGCCCTGACACAGATACGCAGTATTTT.

This chain connects TRBV5-5 to TRBJ2-7; 8 bases align to TRBD1. CDR3 length: 15 residues. Germline V lookup: CDR1 SGHKS, CDR2 YYEKEE (reference sequence). With V trimmed by 0 bases and J by 6 bases, 8 bases remained unmatched. The CDR3 sequence is CASSLGGQGRPEQYF. The CDR3 DNA follows: TGTGCCAGCAGCTTGGGAGGACAGGGCCGTCCCGAGCAGTACTTC.

This clone showed up just a few times. The rearrangement links TRBV6-1 to TRBJ1-2, with D unclear. V dropped 3 bases and J dropped 3 bases, with 8 bases sitting between them. This CDR3 region has 13 residues. In germline, CDR1 is MNHNS, CDR2 SASEGT. CDR3 region: CASSDWLYYGYTF. CDR3 nucleotides: TGTGCCAGCAGTGACTGGCTGTACTATGGCTACACCTTC.

This chain links TRBV27 with TRBJ2-5; D is ambiguous. CDR3 length: 16 amino acids. Germline V gene data show CDR1 as MNHEY and CDR2 as SMNVEV (reference sequence). Deletions cut 0 bases from V and 4 bases from J, with 15 bases between. The CDR3 DNA is TGTGCCAGCAGTTTATCCGCCCTGGAAGGCAGAGAGACCCAGTACTTC. Amino acid sequence: CASSLSALEGRETQYF.

This rearrangement joins TRBV5-1 to TRBJ2-7; D unclear. Trimming removed 1 base at V and 3 bases at J, with 14 bases between. The CDR3 length is 15 residues. Germline-derived CDR1 and CDR2 are SGHRS and YFSETQ. The CDR3 spells CASSLKALIRYEQYF. The DNA of the CDR3 is TGCGCCAGCAGCTTGAAGGCTCTAATCCGCTACGAGCAGTACTTC. Based on the CDR3 plus reference TRBV5-1 and TRBJ2-7, the full variable domain is KAGVTQTPRYLIKTRGQQVTLSCSPISGHRSVSWYQQTPGQGLQFLFEYFSETQRNKGNFPGRFSGRQFSNSRSEMNVSTLELGDSALYLCASSLKALIRYEQYFGPGTRLTVT.

The V gene is TRBV7-9, the J gene TRBJ2-7; a weak D match, TRBD1 (6 bases). Looked up from germline, CDR1 is SEHNR and CDR2 is FQNEAQ (reference sequence). Trimming removed 5 bases at V and 4 bases at J, with 15 bases between. This CDR3 region has 14 residues. The CDR3 is CASSPRADRYEQYF. As DNA, the CDR3 is TGTGCCAGCAGCCCGCGGGCCGACAGGTACGAGCAGTACTTC. The variable domain in full, with the rest retrieved from reference TRBV7-9 and TRBJ2-7, is DTGVSQNPRHKITKRGQNVTFRCDPISEHNRLYWYRQTLGQGPEFLTYFQNEAQLEKSRLLSDRFSAERPKGSFSTLEIQRTEQGDSAMYLCASSPRADRYEQYFGPGTRLTVT.

The chain recombines TRBV15 with TRBJ2-7; D is ambiguous. Trimming cost V 1 base and J 7 bases, with 11 bases left between them. Germline CDR1 LNHNV, CDR2 YYDKDF (reference sequence). This CDR3 has 13 residues. CDR3 nucleotide sequence: TGTGCCACCAGCAGAGCCCCCGGCTGGGAGCAGTACTTC. Its protein is CATSRAPGWEQYF.

The rearrangement joins TRBV19 to TRBJ2-1, with a weak D call TRBD2 (6 bases). The germline V and J ends were trimmed by 6 bases and 9 bases, with 15 bases remaining between them. The germline V gene has CDR1 LNHDA and CDR2 SQIVND (reference sequence). This CDR3 is built from 13 residues. The CDR3 reads CASRSDYWSEQFF. The CDR3 nucleotides are TGTGCCAGTAGATCGGACTACTGGAGTGAGCAGTTCTTC.

J is TRBJ2-7 and V is TRBV9; D is ambiguous. The CDR3 covers 15 residues. The V gene's germline CDR1 is SGDLS and CDR2 YYNGEE. Trimming stripped 4 bases from V and 6 bases from J, with 20 bases between. The CDR3 DNA reads as TGTGCCAGCAGCCCCTTGCTATCGGCCGGCGGCGAGCAGTACTTC. This gives the protein CASSPLLSAGGEQYF.

CDR3 sequence reads: CASRRTGTTNYGYTF. The CDR3 DNA is TGTGCCAGCAGGCGTACAGGGACTACTAACTATGGCTACACCTTC. The chain has TRBV2 and TRBJ1-2; D might be TRBD1 (6 bases). CDR3 length: 15 residues. Germline V gene lookup returns CDR1 SNHLY and CDR2 FYNNEI. The V gene lost 6 bases and the J gene lost 0 bases, with 14 bases spanning the gap.

This chain connects TRBV29-1 to TRBJ2-7, with D perhaps matching TRBD1 (6 bases). The V gene lost 6 bases and the J gene lost 5 bases, with 14 bases spanning the gap. Germline V gene data show CDR1 as SQVTM and CDR2 as ANQGSEA. CDR3 length equals 12 residues. Here the CDR3 reads CSVKQGPHEQYF. DNA for the CDR3: TGCAGCGTGAAACAGGGACCCCACGAGCAGTACTTC.

The V call is TRBV7-8, the J call TRBJ2-3, with unresolved D. Germline lookup yields CDR1 SGHVS and CDR2 FQNEAQ. V was cut by 5 bases and J by 8 bases, with 8 bases left in between. CDR3 length: 11 amino acids. CDR3 in DNA: TGTGCCAGCAGCCCAGGAAGTACGCAGTATTTT. This sequence encodes CASSPGSTQYF.

The chain joins TRBV28 to TRBJ2-7; D uncertain. Trimming shortened V by 3 bases and J by 0 bases, and 6 bases separated the two germline ends. There are 13 residues in the CDR3. Per the germline V gene, CDR1 is MDHEN and CDR2 is SYDVKM. The CDR3 region has the DNA TGTGCCAGCAGTTTCGGCAGCTCCTACGAGCAGTACTTC. Amino acids: CASSFGSSYEQYF.

This clone was counted a single time. This sequence joins TRBV7-3 and TRBJ2-3; tentative D call: TRBD2 (6 bases). The CDR3 extends over 15 amino acids. V gave up 5 bases and J gave up 6 bases, with 18 bases separating them. Germline CDR1 SGHTA, CDR2 FQGTGA. CDR3: CASSAVGRGKDTQYF. The CDR3 DNA is TGTGCCAGCAGCGCTGTCGGGAGAGGAAAGGATACGCAGTATTTT.

This clone was seen a few times. The chain couples TRBV9 to TRBJ1-3; D is undetermined. Trimming pared 0 bases from V and 0 bases from J, leaving 13 bases between. The CDR3 runs to 17 residues. Germline CDR1 reads SGDLS; CDR2 reads YYNGEE. As DNA, the CDR3 is TGTGCCAGCAGCGTAGGGGTAATCACGAGCTCTGGAAACACCATATATTTT. Residues: CASSVGVITSSGNTIYF. The entire variable domain, with the rest obtained from reference TRBV9 and TRBJ1-3, is as follows: DSGVTQTPKHLITATGQRVTLRCSPRSGDLSVYWYQQSLDQGLQFLIQYYNGEERAKGNILERFSAQQFPDLHSELNLSSLELGDSALYFCASSVGVITSSGNTIYFGEGSWLTVV.

CDR3 region: CAWSPWEGLYEQYF. The CDR3 DNA reads as TGTGCCTGGAGTCCCTGGGAGGGGCTATACGAGCAGTACTTC. V gene TRBV30 combines with J gene TRBJ2-7, with 7 positions matching TRBD2. Germline CDR1 reads GTSNPN; CDR2 reads SVGIG (reference sequence). The CDR3 totals 14 residues. J lost 4 bases, V lost 2 bases, and 8 bases had no gene match.

This chain links TRBV9 with TRBJ1-1, with a weak D call TRBD1 (5 bases). The V and J ends lost 0 bases and 8 bases respectively, with 11 bases between them. Germline V gene data show CDR1 as SGDLS and CDR2 as YYNGEE. There are 13 residues in the CDR3. The CDR3 DNA reads TGTGCCAGCAGCGTAGCTCCGCAGGGCGAAGCTTTCTTT. Translation: CASSVAPQGEAFF.

V and J are TRBV6-5 and TRBJ1-3; D unclear. Germline CDR1 and CDR2: MNHEY and SVGAGI. With 6 bases removed from V and 0 bases from J, the gap between germline ends came to 12 bases. The CDR3 has 15 amino acids. As DNA, the CDR3 is TGTGCCAGCAGCCCCGGGAGCCGCTCTGGAAACACCATATATTTT. It specifies CASSPGSRSGNTIYF.

The V and J genes are TRBV7-6 and TRBJ1-4, with 8 bases lining up with TRBD1. This CDR3 is 16 amino acids long. Trimming cost V 4 bases and J 7 bases; bases outside gene matches: 11. Germline V lookup: CDR1 SGHVS, CDR2 FNYEAQ. The CDR3 loop is CASSSGTGSFGEKLFF. Here the CDR3 DNA reads TGTGCCAGCAGCTCCGGGACAGGCTCCTTCGGTGAAAAACTGTTTTTT.

The chain links TRBV21-1 to TRBJ1-3; the table's D call, TRBD1, was not checked against the DNA. TRBV21-1 has pseudogene status. The CDR3 is made up of 16 amino acids. CDR3 region: CASSTGTGLSGNTIYF. In DNA, the CDR3 is TGTGCCAGCAGCACCGGGACAGGCCTCTCTGGAAACACCATATATTTT.

This CDR3 reads CASSPRQGLAGTSSYNEQFF. In DNA form, the CDR3 reads TGTGCCAGCTCACCACGGCAAGGACTAGCGGGCACGAGCTCCTACAATGAGCAGTTCTTC. This chain links TRBV18 with TRBJ2-1; 11 nucleotides agree with TRBD2. The length of the CDR3 is 20 residues. Trimming took 1 base from V and 0 from J; bases not matched to a gene: 11. CDR1 is KGHSH and CDR2 is LQKENI in the germline V gene.

The sample holds one count of this clone. The chain employs TRBV9 and TRBJ2-1; 10 nucleotides match TRBD1. The length of the CDR3 is 15 residues. The ends lost 3 bases at V and 5 bases at J; junction bases unmatched: 5. Per the germline V gene, CDR1 is SGDLS and CDR2 is YYNGEE. CDR3 in amino acids: CASSAGQGVHNEQFF. The DNA of the CDR3 is TGTGCCAGCAGCGCCGGACAGGGGGTCCACAATGAGCAGTTCTTC.